This T cell receptor (beta chain) was sequenced during a study of blood T cell repertoires in COVID-19 (TCRdb year 2020). Regarding the complete study: Samples covering the acute and convalescent phases of COVID-19 were provided by collaborators in the United States, Italy and Spain. The material from the prospective study consisted of cDNA or gDNA derived from T cells, B-cell-depleted T cells, or PBMCs. Deeply sampled blood TCRbeta repertoires from subjects exposed to, actively infected with, or recovered from COVID-19 were included in the dataset. The repertoires were released in a freely available public database intended as a resource for research on the immune response to SARS-CoV-2. The samples were drawn from two sources: the first 160 participants of the ongoing ImmuneRACE study, and fewer than 1,500 subjects contributed by 6 global collaborators. Sample metadata almost always included a de-identified subject ID, COVID-19 status, age in years and sex. Where available, HLA class I and class II types were taken from metadata supplied by the sample provider and were not determined by assay-based typing. Results the study describes overall, beyond this receptor: Clinical and demographic metadata were provided uncurated, with the amount varying by source and participant.

Remarks on this clone: The clone's antigen remains unknown. It has no much larger one-base neighbor in the sample; base qualities were not kept.

TCRbeta CDR3 regions were amplified from genomic DNA using the immunoSEQ Assay, a bias-controlled multiplex PCR. Per the authors' processing: The number of nucleated cells in each sample was estimated from the amplification of reference gene primers within the assay. Sequence reads were collapsed and filtered to measure the absolute abundance of every unique TCRbeta CDR3 rearrangement. Productive Simpson clonality was computed per sample as the square root of Simpson's diversity index over productive rearrangements. This is the immuneACCESS table as TCRdb keeps it, with only in-frame sequences that have V and J called. A part of the clones is gone; compared with another copy, unresolved V genes explain less than half, and the rest is unexplained. The V and J calls and the clone size are those of that table, but D and trimming were determined from the DNA. Present in this sample are approximately 230,000 clones, 83% of which were seen just once. Approximately 5.3% of the sample belongs to the ten largest clones.

The collaborating institutions used their own protocols to collect whole blood in K2EDTA tubes. For TCRbeta analysis, collaborators shipped samples as frozen whole blood, isolated PBMCs, or DNA extracted from either of those sample types. At the junction V is shortened by 4 bases and J by 4 bases, with 16 bases in between. The germline V gene encodes CDR1 LGHNT and CDR2 FRNRAP. Inclusive of the bounding cysteine and phenylalanine, the CDR3 is 15 residues long. The kept DNA is CDR3 alone, 45 bases in frame from the first base. The receptor was derived from a man aged 80 or over with acute or convalescent COVID-19. This receptor chain uses TRBV12-5 and TRBJ1-1, with the D gene uncertain. Sequenced sample: peripheral blood. CDR3 protein: CASGSGLSGLTEAFF. The DNA sequence is as follows: TGTGCTAGTGGTTCCGGCCTGAGCGGTCTCACTGAAGCTTTCTTT.